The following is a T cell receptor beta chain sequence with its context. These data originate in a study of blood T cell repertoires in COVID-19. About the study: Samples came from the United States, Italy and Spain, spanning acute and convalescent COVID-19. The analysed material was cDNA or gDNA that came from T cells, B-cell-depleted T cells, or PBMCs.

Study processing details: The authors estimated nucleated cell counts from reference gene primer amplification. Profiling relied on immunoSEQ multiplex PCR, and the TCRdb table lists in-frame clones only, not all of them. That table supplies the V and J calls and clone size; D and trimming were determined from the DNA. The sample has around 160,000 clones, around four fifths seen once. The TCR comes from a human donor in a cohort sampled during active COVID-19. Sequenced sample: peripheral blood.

This chain's CDR3 is CASSVEGQAYGYTF. CDR3 nucleotides: TGTGCCAGCAGCGTAGAGGGACAGGCCTATGGCTACACCTTC. The chain recombines TRBV9 with TRBJ1-2, with 8 bases aligning to TRBD1. CDR1 is SGDLS, CDR2 YYNGEE, per germline. The CDR3 length is 14 residues. J lost 4 bases, V lost 0 bases, and 2 bases had no gene match.